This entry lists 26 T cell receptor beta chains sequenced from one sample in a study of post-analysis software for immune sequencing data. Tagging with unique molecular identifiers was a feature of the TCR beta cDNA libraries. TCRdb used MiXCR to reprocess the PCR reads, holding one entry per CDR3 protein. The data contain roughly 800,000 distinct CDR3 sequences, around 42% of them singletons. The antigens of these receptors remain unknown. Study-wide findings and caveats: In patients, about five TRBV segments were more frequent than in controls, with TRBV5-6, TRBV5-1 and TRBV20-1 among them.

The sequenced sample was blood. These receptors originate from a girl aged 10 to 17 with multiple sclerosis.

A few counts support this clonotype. The CDR3 sequence: CASSPPSGGYYEQYF. The CDR3 coding sequence is TGCGCCAGCAGCCCACCTAGCGGAGGCTACTACGAGCAGTACTTC. V usage is TRBV5-1 and J usage is TRBJ2-7; 7 positions match TRBD2. J gave up 3 bases and V 4 bases, and 10 bases lay outside the gene matches. Germline CDR1 and CDR2: SGHRS and YFSETQ. There are 15 residues in the CDR3.

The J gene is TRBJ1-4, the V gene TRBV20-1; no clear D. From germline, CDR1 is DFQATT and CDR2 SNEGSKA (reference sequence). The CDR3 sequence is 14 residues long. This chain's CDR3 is CSATSTATNEKLFF. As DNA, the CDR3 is TGCAGCGCGACATCCACCGCAACTAATGAAAAACTGTTTTTT.

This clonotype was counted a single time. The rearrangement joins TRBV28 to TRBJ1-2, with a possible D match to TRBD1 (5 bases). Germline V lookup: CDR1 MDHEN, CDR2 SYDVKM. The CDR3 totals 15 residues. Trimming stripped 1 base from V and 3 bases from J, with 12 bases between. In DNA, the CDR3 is TGTGCCAGCAGTTTATATAGAGGGGTCGACTATGGCTACACCTTC. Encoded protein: CASSLYRGVDYGYTF.

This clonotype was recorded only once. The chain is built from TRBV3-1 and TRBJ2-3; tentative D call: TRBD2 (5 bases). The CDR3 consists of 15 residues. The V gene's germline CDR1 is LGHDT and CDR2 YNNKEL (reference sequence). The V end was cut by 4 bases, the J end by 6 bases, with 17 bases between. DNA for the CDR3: TGTGCCAGCAGCCTTCCCGGGGAATCCAGGGATACGCAGTATTTT. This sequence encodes CASSLPGESRDTQYF.

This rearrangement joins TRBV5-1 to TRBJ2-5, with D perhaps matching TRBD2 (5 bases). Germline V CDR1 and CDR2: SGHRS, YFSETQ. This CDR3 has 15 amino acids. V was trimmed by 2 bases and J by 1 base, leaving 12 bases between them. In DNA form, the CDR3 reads TGCGCCAGCAGCTTTTTACTAGAGCCCCAAGAGACCCAGTACTTC. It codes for CASSFLLEPQETQYF. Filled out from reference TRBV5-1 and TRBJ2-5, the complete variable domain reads KAGVTQTPRYLIKTRGQQVTLSCSPISGHRSVSWYQQTPGQGLQFLFEYFSETQRNKGNFPGRFSGRQFSNSRSEMNVSTLELGDSALYLCASSFLLEPQETQYFGPGTRLLVL.

The DNA for the CDR3 is TGTGCCAGCAGCTTATTTAACCGGGACACCTCGGGCCATGGCTACACCTTC. Encoded protein: CASSLFNRDTSGHGYTF. The rearrangement links TRBV7-2 to TRBJ1-2, with D possibly TRBD1 on 6 matching bases. This CDR3 has 17 amino acids. V was cut by 2 bases and J by 6 bases, with 22 bases left in between. Germline CDR1 reads SGHTA; CDR2 reads FQGNSA.

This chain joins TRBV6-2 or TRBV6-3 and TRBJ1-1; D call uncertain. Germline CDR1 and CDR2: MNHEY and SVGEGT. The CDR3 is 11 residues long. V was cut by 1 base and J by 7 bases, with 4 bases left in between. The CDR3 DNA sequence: TGTGCCAGCAGTTACTTGTATGAAGCTTTCTTT. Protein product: CASSYLYEAFF.

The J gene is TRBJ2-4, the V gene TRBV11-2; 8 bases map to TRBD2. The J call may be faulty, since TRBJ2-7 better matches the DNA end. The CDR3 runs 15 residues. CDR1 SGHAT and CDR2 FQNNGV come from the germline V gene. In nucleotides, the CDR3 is TGTGCCAGCAGCTTGTCCGGGGGACTAGACTACGAGCAGTACTTC. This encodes CASSLSGGLDYEQYF.

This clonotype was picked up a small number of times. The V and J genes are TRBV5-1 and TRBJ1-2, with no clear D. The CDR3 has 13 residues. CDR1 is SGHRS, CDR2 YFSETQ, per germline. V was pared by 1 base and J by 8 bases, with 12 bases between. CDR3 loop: CASSLREGLGYTF. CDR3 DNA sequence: TGCGCCAGCAGCTTGCGAGAGGGATTAGGCTACACCTTC.

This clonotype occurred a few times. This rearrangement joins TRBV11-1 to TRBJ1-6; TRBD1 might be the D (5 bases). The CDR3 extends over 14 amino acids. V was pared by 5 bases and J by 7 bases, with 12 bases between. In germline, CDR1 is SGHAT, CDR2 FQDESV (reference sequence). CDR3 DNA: TGTGCCAGCAGCCAGCTGCAGGGAAATTCACCCCTCCACTTT. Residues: CASSQLQGNSPLHF.

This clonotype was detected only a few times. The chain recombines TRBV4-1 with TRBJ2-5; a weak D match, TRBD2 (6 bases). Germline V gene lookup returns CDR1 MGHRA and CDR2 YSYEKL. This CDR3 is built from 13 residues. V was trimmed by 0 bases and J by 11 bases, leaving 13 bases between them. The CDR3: CASSQDLGGEQYF. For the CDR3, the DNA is TGCGCCAGCAGCCAAGATTTGGGAGGTGAGCAGTACTTC.

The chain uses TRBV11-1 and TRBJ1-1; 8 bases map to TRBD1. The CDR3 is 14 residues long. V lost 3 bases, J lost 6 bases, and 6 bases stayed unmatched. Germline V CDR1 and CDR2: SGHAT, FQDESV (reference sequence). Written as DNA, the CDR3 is TGTGCCAGCAGCTTTGCAGGGGGCGAAGCTGAAGCTTTCTTT. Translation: CASSFAGGEAEAFF.

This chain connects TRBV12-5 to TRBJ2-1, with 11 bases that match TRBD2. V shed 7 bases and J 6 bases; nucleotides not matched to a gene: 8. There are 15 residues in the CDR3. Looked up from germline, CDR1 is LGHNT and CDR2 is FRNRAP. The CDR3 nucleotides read TGTGCTAGTGCTCTGACTAGCGGGATTCTCAATGAGCAGTTCTTC. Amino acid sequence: CASALTSGILNEQFF.

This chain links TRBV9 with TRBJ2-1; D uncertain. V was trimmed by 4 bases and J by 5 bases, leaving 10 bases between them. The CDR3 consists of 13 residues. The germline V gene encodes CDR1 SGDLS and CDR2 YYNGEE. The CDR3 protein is CASSPHFDNEQFF. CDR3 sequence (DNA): TGTGCCAGCAGCCCCCATTTCGACAATGAGCAGTTCTTC. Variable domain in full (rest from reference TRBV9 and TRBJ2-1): DSGVTQTPKHLITATGQRVTLRCSPRSGDLSVYWYQQSLDQGLQFLIQYYNGEERAKGNILERFSAQQFPDLHSELNLSSLELGDSALYFCASSPHFDNEQFFGPGTRLTVL.

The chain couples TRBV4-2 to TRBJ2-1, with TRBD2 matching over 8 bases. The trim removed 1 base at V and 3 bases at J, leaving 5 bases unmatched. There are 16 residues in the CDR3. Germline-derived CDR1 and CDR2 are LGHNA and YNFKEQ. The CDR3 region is CASSQAATSDYNEQFF. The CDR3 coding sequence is TGTGCCAGCAGCCAAGCGGCGACTAGCGACTACAATGAGCAGTTCTTC.

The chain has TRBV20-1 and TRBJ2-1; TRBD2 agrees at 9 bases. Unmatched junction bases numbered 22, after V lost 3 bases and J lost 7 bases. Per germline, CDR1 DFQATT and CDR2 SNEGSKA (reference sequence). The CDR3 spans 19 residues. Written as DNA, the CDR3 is TGCAGTGCTAGTGGCCCAAGGCCCCAAGTAGCGGGAGTAAGTAATGAGCAGTTCTTC. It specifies CSASGPRPQVAGVSNEQFF.

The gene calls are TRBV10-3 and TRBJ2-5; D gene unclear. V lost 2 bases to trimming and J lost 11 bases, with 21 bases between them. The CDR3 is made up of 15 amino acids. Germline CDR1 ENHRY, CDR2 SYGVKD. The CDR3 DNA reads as TGTGCCATCAGTGAGATTCCCCGCCACCAAACCGGGCAGTACTTC. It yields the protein CAISEIPRHQTGQYF.

The DNA of the CDR3 is TGTGCCAGCAGTGAAGCCGGCGCGTACACTGAAGCTTTCTTT. This encodes CASSEAGAYTEAFF. The chain carries TRBV6-1 and TRBJ1-1; no clear D. Per germline, CDR1 MNHNS and CDR2 SASEGT. V lost 0 bases to trimming and J lost 3 bases, with 8 bases between them. This CDR3 is built from 14 residues.

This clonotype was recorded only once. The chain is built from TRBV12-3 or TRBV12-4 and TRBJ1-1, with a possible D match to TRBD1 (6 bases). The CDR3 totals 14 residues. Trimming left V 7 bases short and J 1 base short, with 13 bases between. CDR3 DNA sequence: TGTGCCAGCAATTCCGGGACACCGAACACTGAAGCTTTCTTT. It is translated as CASNSGTPNTEAFF.

CDR3 amino acids: CASSVNTGELFF. The CDR3 nucleotides are TGTGCCAGCAGCGTAAACACCGGGGAGCTGTTTTTT. J is TRBJ2-2 and V is TRBV9; D not resolved. V was trimmed by 1 base and J by 2 bases, leaving 0 bases between them. This CDR3 contains 12 residues. Germline V gene lookup returns CDR1 SGDLS and CDR2 YYNGEE. Looking up the rest from reference TRBV9 and TRBJ2-2 gives the full variable domain: DSGVTQTPKHLITATGQRVTLRCSPRSGDLSVYWYQQSLDQGLQFLIQYYNGEERAKGNILERFSAQQFPDLHSELNLSSLELGDSALYFCASSVNTGELFFGEGSRLTVL.

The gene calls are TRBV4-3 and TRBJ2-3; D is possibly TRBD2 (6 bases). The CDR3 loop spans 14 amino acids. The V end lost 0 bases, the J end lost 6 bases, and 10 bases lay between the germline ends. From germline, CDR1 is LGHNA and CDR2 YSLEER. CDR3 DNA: TGCGCCAGCAGCCAAGATCCTGGGGGGGATACGCAGTATTTT. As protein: CASSQDPGGDTQYF.

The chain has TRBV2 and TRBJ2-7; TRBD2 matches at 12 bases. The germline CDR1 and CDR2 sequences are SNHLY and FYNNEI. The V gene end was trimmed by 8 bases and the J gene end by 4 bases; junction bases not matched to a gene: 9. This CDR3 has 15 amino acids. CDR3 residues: CASESSGRVPYEQYF. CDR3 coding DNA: TGTGCCAGCGAATCTAGCGGGAGGGTTCCTTACGAGCAGTACTTC.

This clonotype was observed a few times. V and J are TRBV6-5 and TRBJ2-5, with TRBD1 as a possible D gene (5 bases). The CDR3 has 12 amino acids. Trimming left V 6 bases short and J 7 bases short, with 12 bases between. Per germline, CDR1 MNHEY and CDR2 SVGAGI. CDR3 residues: CASSQGIGTQYF. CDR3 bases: TGTGCCAGCAGCCAGGGTATCGGGACCCAGTACTTC.

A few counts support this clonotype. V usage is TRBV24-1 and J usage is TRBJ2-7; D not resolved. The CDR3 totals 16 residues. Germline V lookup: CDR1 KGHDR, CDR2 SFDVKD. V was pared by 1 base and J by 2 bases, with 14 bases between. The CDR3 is CATSDLVYGSTYEQYF. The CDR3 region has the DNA TGTGCCACCAGTGATTTAGTTTATGGCAGCACCTACGAGCAGTACTTC.

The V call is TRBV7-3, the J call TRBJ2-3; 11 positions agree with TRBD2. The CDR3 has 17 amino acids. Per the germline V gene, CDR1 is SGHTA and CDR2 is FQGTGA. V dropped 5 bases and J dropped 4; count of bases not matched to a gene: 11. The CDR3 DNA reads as TGTGCCAGCAGCCCTCGGACTAGCGGGTTTACCCCAGATACGCAGTATTTT. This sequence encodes CASSPRTSGFTPDTQYF.

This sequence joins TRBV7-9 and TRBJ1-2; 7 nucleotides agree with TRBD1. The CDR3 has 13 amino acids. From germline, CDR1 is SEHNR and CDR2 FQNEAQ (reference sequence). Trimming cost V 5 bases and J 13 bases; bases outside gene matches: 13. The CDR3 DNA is TGTGCCAGCAGCCTTGATGCTCGGGACAGCCTCACCTTC. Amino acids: CASSLDARDSLTF.